This paragraph reports one T cell receptor (beta chain). Antigen: not known. CDR1 and CDR2 (germline): MDHEN, SYDVKM. The V end was cut by 2 bases, the J end by 8 bases, with 18 bases between. The CDR3 is 16 residues long. These data come from a study of cytomegalovirus exposure and HLA in healthy donors. Broader study findings: In vitro assays verified that a few CMV-associated chains recognized CMV antigens specifically. An Asian-associated ancestry cluster reportedly showed fewer N-insertions than the roughly 700-donor mean in a later analysis.

Healthy donors of bone marrow made up the group. The PCR employed 60 Vbeta primers together with 13 Jbeta primers. The data were produced by immunoSEQ multiplex PCR, yet TCRdb's version contains in-frame clones alone and is incomplete. The sample records 140,000 or so clones, around 78% being singletons. The chain carries TRBV28 and TRBJ1-4, with D hard to call. The source material was PBMCs. The receptor's source is a woman between 18 and 30 years old in good health and CMV-seropositive. The CDR3 here is CASSLGGRRVREKLFF. The DNA of the CDR3 is TGTGCCAGCAGTTTAGGAGGGAGACGCGTCCGGGAAAAACTGTTTTTT. The whole variable domain, filled in from reference TRBV28 and TRBJ1-4, reads DVKVTQSSRYLVKRTGEKVFLECVQDMDHENMFWYRQDPGLGLRLIYFSYDVKMKEKGDIPEGYSVSREKKERFSLILESASTNQTSMYLCASSLGGRRVREKLFFGSGTQLSVL.